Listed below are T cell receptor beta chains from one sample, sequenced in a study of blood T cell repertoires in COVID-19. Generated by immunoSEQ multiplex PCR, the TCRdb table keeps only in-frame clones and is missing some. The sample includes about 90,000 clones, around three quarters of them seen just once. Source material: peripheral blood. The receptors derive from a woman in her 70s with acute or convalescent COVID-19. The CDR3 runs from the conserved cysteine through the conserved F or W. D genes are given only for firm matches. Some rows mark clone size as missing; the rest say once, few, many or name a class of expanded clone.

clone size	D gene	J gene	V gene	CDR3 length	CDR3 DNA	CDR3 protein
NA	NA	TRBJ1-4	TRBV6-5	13	TGTGCCACTTTGGGCGTTGCTAATGAAAAACTGTTTTTT	CATLGVANEKLFF
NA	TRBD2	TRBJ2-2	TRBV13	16	TGTGCCAGCAGTTCCTATCCGGGACTAGTTACCGGGGAGCTGTTTTTT	CASSSYPGLVTGELFF
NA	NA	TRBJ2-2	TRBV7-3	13	TGTGCCAGCAGTTTTTCAGGTCCCGGGGAGCTGTTTTTT	CASSFSGPGELFF
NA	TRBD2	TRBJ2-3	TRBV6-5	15	TGTGCCAGCAGTCCTTTAGCGGGGAAGTCAGATACGCAGTATTTT	CASSPLAGKSDTQYF
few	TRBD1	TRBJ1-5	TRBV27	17	TGTGCCAGCAGTTTATCGATCGGGACAGGGTGGAATCAGCCCCAGCATTTT	CASSLSIGTGWNQPQHF
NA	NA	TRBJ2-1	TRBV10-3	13	TGTGCCATCAGTGAAATAGCGGAGAGGTTGCAGTTCTTC	CAISEIAERLQFF
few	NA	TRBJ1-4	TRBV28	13	TGTGCCAGCTGCGGGGGGGTTGGAGAAAAACTGTTTTTT	CASCGGVGEKLFF
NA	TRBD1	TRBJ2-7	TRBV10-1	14	TGCGCCAGGTCGATCCGGACAGGGGCCTACGAGCAGTACTTC	CARSIRTGAYEQYF
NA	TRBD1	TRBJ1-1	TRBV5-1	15	TGCGCCAGCAGCTTGGTAGGGGGCTGGGGCACTGAAGCTTTCTTT	CASSLVGGWGTEAFF
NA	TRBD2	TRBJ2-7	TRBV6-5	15	TGTGCCAGCAGATTTAAGACTAGCGGGAGCGGCGAGCAGTACTTC	CASRFKTSGSGEQYF
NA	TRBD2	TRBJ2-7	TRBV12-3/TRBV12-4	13	TGTGCCAGCTTATGGAGCGGGAGGTACGAGCAGTACTTC	CASLWSGRYEQYF
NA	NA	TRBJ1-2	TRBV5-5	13	TGTGCCAGCAGCTTCGGGGATAACTATGGCTACACCTTC	CASSFGDNYGYTF
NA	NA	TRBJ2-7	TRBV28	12	TGTGCCAGCAGTGCCATTCGGGACGAGCAGTACTTC	CASSAIRDEQYF
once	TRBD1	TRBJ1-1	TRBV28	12	TGTGCCAGCAGACCCGGGACAGTTGAAGCTTTCTTT	CASRPGTVEAFF
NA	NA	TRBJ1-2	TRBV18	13	TGTGCCAGCTCACCCGCGGATTCTTATGGCTACACCTTC	CASSPADSYGYTF
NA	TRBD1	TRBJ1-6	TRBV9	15	TGTGCCAGCAGCGTAGAGGGACAGGGGGTTTCACCCCTCCACTTT	CASSVEGQGVSPLHF
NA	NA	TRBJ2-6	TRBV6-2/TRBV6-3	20	TGTGCCAGCAGTTACCCCGCCCTACAGGGAGCCCACTCTGGGGCCAACGTCCTGACTTTC	CASSYPALQGAHSGANVLTF
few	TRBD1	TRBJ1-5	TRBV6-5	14	TGTGCCAGCAGTCGACAGGGGAGCAATCAGCCCCAGCATTTT	CASSRQGSNQPQHF
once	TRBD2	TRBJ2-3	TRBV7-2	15	TGTGCCAGCAGCTTACAGCGGGGGGACACAGATACGCAGTATTTT	CASSLQRGDTDTQYF
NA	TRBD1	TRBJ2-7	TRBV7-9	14	TGTGCCAGCGGACGGGACAGTCCCCCCTACGAGCAGTACTTC	CASGRDSPPYEQYF
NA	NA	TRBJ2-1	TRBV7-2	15	TGTGCCAGCAGCTTAGGTGCGGGGGCCCGGGATGAGCAGTTCTTC	CASSLGAGARDEQFF
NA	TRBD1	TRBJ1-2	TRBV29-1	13	TGCAGCGCTGGGACAGGGGGCCTCTATGGCTACACCTTC	CSAGTGGLYGYTF
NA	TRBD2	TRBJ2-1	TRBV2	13	TGTGCCAGCCCAAAGCGGGAGGAAAATGAGCAGTTCTTC	CASPKREENEQFF
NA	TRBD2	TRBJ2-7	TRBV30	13	TGTGCCCGGGGGGGAGACCACTCCTACGAGCAGTACTTC	CARGGDHSYEQYF
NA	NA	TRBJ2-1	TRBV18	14	TGTGCCAGCTCACCACCCCCGGCGGGCAATGAGCAGTTCTTC	CASSPPPAGNEQFF
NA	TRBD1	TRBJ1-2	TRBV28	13	TGTGCCAGCAGTCCAGACAGGGATCTGGGCTACACCTTC	CASSPDRDLGYTF
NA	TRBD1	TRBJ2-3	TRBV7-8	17	TGTGCCAGCAGCTCCGGAGTGGGGACAGCGGGCACAGATACGCAGTATTTT	CASSSGVGTAGTDTQYF
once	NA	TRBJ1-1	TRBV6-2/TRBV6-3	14	TGTGCCAGCACCCCCGACAACTCCGGGGCTGAAGCTTTCTTT	CASTPDNSGAEAFF
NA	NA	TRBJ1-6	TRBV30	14	TGTGCCTGGAGTGGGGGAGGGAGTAATTCACCCCTCCACTTT	CAWSGGGSNSPLHF
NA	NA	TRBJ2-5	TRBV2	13	TGTGCCAGCAACCGGGACTACCAAGAGACCCAGTACTTC	CASNRDYQETQYF
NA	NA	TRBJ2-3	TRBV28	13	TGTGCCAGCAGCCATCGCCCCGAGAATACGCAGTATTTT	CASSHRPENTQYF
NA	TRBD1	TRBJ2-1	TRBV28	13	TGTGCCAGCACAGGGGGCGTCTACAATGAGCAGTTCTTC	CASTGGVYNEQFF
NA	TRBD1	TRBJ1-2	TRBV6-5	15	TGTGCCAGCAGTCCGATTGGGACAGGGGGCCTAGGCTACACCTTC	CASSPIGTGGLGYTF